Described below is a single TCR beta chain sequence and its context. Its specificity is not known. The sample comes from a study of OX40 agonist ivuxolimab in advanced cancers. The study's findings and limits: Nonresponders, in some cases, also had low normalized T-cell clonal expansion.

Clones were read by immunoSEQ multiplex PCR, and TCRdb kept only the in-frame ones, dropping some. This table has approximately 61,000 clones, approximately 89% appearing once. Anyone with autoimmune disease history or systemic immunosuppression was excluded. Germline V CDR1 and CDR2: SEHNR, FQNEAQ (reference sequence). V gave up 0 bases and J gave up 4 bases, with 18 bases separating them. The CDR3 loop spans 17 amino acids. The TCR was taken from an adult with an advanced solid tumor such as melanoma, head and neck, liver or kidney cancer. The genes are TRBV7-9 and TRBJ1-2, with D possibly TRBD1 on 5 matching bases. Sequencing was performed on CD4+ or CD8+ T cells sorted from blood, taken in a trial of the OX40 agonist ivuxolimab. The CDR3 DNA follows: TGTGCCAGCAGCTTAGCTCATATAGGGGAGGGCATCTATGGCTACACCTTC. Protein: CASSLAHIGEGIYGYTF.